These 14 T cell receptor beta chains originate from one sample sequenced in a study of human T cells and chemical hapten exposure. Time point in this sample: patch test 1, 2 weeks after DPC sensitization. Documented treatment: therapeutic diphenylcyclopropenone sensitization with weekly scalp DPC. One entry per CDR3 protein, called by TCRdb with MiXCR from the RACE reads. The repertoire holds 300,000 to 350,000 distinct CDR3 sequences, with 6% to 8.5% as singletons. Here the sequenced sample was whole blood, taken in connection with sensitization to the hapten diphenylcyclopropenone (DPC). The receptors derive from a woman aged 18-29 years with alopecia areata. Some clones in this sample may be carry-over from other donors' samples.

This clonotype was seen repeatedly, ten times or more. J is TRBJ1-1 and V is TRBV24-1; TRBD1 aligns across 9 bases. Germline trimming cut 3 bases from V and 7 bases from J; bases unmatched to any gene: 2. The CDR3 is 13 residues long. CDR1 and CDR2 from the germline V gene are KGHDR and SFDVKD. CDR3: CATSDGQGFEAFF. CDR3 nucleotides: TGTGCCACCAGTGATGGACAGGGGTTTGAAGCTTTCTTT.

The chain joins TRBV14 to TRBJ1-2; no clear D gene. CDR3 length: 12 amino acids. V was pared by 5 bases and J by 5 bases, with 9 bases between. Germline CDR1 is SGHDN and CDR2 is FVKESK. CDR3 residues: CASSSQLYGYTF. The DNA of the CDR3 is TGTGCCAGCAGCTCTCAACTATATGGCTACACCTTC.

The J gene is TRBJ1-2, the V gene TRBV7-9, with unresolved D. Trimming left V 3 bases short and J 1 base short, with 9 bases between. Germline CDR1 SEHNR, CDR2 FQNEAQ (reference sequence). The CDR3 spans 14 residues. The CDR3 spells CASSFFGINYGYTF. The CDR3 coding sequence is TGTGCCAGCAGCTTTTTCGGAATTAACTATGGCTACACCTTC.

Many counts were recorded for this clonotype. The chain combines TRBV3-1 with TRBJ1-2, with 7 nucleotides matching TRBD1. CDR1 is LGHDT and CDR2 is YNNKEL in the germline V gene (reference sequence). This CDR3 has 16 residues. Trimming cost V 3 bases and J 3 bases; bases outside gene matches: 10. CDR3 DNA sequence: TGTGCCAGCAGCCAGGGTTGGGACAGAGCTTACTATGGCTACACCTTC. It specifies CASSQGWDRAYYGYTF.

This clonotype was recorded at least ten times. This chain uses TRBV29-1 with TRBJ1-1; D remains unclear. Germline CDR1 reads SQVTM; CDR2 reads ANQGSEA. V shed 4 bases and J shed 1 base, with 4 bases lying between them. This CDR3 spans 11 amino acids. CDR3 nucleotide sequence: TGCAGCGTTGGGCAGAACACTGAAGCTTTCTTT. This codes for CSVGQNTEAFF.

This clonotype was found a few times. The CDR3 DNA reads as TGTGCCAGCAGATTTAGCCTTGAAGCTTTCTTT. Translation: CASRFSLEAFF. This rearrangement joins TRBV12-3 or TRBV12-4 to TRBJ1-1; no firm D call. The CDR3 sequence is 11 residues long. Trimming cost V 6 bases and J 7 bases, with 9 bases left between them.

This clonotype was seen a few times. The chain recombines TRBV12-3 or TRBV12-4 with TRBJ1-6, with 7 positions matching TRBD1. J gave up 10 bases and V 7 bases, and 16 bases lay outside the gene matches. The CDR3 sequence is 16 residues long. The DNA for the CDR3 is TGTGCCAGCAACCTATTCCTGGGGGACAGCTCATCACCCCTCCACTTT. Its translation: CASNLFLGDSSSPLHF.

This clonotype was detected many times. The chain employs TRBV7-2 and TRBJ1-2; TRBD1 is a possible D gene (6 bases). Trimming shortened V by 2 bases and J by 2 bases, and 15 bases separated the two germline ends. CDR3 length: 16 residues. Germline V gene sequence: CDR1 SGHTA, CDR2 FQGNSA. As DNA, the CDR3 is TGTGCCAGCAGCTTAACCCCTTCAGGACAGAACTATGGCTACACCTTC. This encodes CASSLTPSGQNYGYTF.

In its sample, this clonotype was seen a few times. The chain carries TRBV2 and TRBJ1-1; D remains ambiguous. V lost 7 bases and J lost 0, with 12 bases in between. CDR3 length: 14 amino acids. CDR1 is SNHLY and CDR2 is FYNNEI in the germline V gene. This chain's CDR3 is CASNEGSLNTEAFF. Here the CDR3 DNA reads TGTGCCAGCAACGAGGGCAGCTTGAACACTGAAGCTTTCTTT.

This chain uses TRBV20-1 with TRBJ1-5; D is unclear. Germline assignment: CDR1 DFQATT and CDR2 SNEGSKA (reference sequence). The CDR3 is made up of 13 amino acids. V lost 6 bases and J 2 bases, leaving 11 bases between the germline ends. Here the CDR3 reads CSARTTGNQPQHF. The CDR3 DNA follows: TGCAGTGCCAGAACTACGGGCAATCAGCCCCAGCATTTT.

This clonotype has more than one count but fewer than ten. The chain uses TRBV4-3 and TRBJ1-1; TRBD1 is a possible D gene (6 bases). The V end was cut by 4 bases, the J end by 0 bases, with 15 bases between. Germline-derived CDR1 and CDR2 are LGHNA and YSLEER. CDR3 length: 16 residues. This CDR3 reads CASSPVEGGMNTEAFF. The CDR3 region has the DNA TGCGCCAGCAGCCCCGTTGAGGGGGGGATGAACACTGAAGCTTTCTTT.

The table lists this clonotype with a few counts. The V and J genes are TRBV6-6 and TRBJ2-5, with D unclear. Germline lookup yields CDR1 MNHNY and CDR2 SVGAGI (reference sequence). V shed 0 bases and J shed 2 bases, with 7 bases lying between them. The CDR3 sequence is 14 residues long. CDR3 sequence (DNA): TGTGCCAGCAGTTACTCGCAACGACAAGAGACCCAGTACTTC. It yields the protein CASSYSQRQETQYF.

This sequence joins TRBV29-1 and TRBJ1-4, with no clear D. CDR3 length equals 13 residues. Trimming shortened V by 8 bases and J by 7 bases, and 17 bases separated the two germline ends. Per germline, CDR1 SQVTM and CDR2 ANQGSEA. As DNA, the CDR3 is TGCAGCATTTACAACGAGAAGAGTGAAAAACTGTTTTTT. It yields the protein CSIYNEKSEKLFF.

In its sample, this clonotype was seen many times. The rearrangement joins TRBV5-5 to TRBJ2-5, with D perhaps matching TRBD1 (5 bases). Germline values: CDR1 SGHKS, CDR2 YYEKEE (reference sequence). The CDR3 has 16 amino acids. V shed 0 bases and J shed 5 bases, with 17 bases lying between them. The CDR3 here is CASSLGFQGTGETQYF. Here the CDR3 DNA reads TGTGCCAGCAGCTTGGGATTCCAGGGTACTGGTGAGACCCAGTACTTC.